This TCR beta chain stems from a study of cytomegalovirus exposure and HLA in healthy donors. Study summary: Samples from HLA-typed donors yielded around 79 million unique TCRs in an early data release.

It was with 60 Vbeta and 13 Jbeta primers that the PCR ran. Sequenced by immunoSEQ multiplex PCR; TCRdb stores in-frame clones only, minus some. The sample contains around 130,000 clones, more than 80% of which appear only once. For this clone: Its antigen is unidentified.

Study-wide findings and caveats: Most observed TCR sequences were rare, whereas some public TCRs were detected in many donors. Judged likely to be a sequencing artifact was a cluster of highly shared sequence variants. A missense variant in DCLRE1C was later tied to TCR beta V- and J-gene trimming.

Germline V gene lookup returns CDR1 SNHLY and CDR2 FYNNEI. This CDR3 comprises 13 residues. Trimming stripped 5 bases from V and 2 bases from J, with 8 bases between. Source material: PBMCs. The J gene is TRBJ2-3, the V gene TRBV2; D gene ambiguous. The sequence was obtained from a woman in her 30s in good health and CMV-seropositive. CDR3 in amino acids: CASSLPFTDTQYF. The CDR3 DNA is TGTGCCAGCAGTCTTCCCTTCACAGATACGCAGTATTTT.